This record concerns one T cell receptor (beta chain) sequence. What this receptor recognizes is not known. The sample holds no much larger clone one base away, and base qualities are not on file. This record comes from a study of T cell responses to AZD1222 COVID-19 vaccine (dated by TCRdb to the early 2020s). Study-level background: AZD1222 recipients with second doses at about 4 weeks or about 12 weeks were pooled, because spike-specific TCR depth and breadth did not differ between schedules. Trial participants were enrolled by age into subgroups of 18-55, 56-69 and 70-plus years, and 148, 28 and 57 TCR-sequenced participants, respectively, were included in these subgroups. A total of 230 to 250 trial participants underwent TCR sequencing, of whom 200 to 220 had received two doses of AZD1222 and around 26 had received two doses of the MenACWY control vaccine. What the research found in general, with its limitations: Conclusions about previously exposed vaccinees are limited, since just 5 to 7 AZD1222 recipients were seropositive for SARS-CoV-2 at baseline. The vaccine-associated CD4 TCRs covered the entire spike protein, and the dominant responses fell in regions 160-218 and 743-854. The 56-69-year group was small, and its depth increase did not reach significance, likely because of low power. Most participants were white British and females outnumbered males, and the authors suggested that clonal diversity may have been underestimated. Nearly half of unique spike-specific TCRs reportedly recognized epitopes outside regions mutated in the B.1.351 and B.1.1.7 variants. A significant rise in spike-specific TCR breadth and depth was observed after two AZD1222 doses relative to day 0 and relative to MenACWY recipients. No day 14 peak-response samples were available, so repertoires were characterized only after the peak T cell response.

The CDR3 regions of human TCRbeta chains were subjected to immunosequencing. Turning to the authors' computational methods: Repertoire TCRs were matched against a reference library of SARS-CoV-2-specific TCRs generated with the MIRA antigen-specificity platform. Breadth was defined as the fraction of unique TCRs that were SARS-CoV-2-associated. Depth was defined as the fraction of total T cells that were SARS-CoV-2-associated. Each spike-specific TCR was assigned to its reactive spike region and to a CD4 or CD8 class using the MIRA data. Log10-transformed breadth and depth values were compared by one-way ANOVA with Sidak's multiple comparisons tests. In TCRdb, the immuneACCESS table is reduced to in-frame sequences with V and J assigned. These tables do not hold every clone; where another copy was compared, an unresolved V gene accounts for under half, and the others remain unexplained. D and trimming come from the DNA, and the V and J calls and clone size come from that table. In this sample the table shows around 150,000 clones, more than 75% of which occur a single time. The ten largest clonotypes hold 4.1% of the sample.

What the time point label conveys for this sample: baseline before first vaccination. Vaccinee samples were obtained from the UK trials COV001 and COV002, which included a single-blind randomized controlled phase 2/3 trial of AZD1222 (ChAdOx1 nCoV-19) in healthy adults. For TCRbeta chain sequencing, PBMC samples from trial participants were taken at day 0 and at day 28 after the second dose. CDR1 is given as SEHNR and CDR2 as FQNEAQ, both from the germline V gene (reference sequence). The V and J ends are trimmed by 1 base and 8 bases, leaving 12 bases between them. The CDR3 numbers 15 residues from cysteine through phenylalanine. Kept here is only the CDR3 DNA, which spans 45 bases and is read in frame from base 1.

This chain is built from TRBV7-9 and TRBJ1-6; the D segment could be TRBD1, given 5 matching bases. The sequencing used peripheral blood, collected on day 0 of AZD1222 vaccination. The TCR originated in an adult in good health. The sequenced DNA: TGTGCCAGCAGCTTAGACGGGACGAGAGATTCACCCCTCCACTTT. Protein translation: CASSLDGTRDSPLHF.